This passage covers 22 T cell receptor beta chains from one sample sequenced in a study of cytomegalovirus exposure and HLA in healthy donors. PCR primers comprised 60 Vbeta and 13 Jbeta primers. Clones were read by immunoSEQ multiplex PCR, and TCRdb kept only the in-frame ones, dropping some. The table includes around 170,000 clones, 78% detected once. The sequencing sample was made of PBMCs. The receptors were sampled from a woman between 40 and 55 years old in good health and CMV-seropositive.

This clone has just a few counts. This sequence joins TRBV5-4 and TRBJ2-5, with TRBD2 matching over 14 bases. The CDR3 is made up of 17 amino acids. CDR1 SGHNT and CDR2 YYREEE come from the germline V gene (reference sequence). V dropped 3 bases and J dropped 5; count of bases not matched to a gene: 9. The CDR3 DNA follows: TGTGCCAGCAGCTCGAGTGGAGGGACTAGCGGGGGTGAGACCCAGTACTTC. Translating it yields CASSSSGGTSGGETQYF.

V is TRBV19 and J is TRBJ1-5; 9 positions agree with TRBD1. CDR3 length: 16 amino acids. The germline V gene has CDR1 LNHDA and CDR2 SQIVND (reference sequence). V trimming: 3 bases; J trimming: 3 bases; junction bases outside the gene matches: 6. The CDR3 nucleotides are TGTGCCAGTAGTATCCCGGGACAGGGAATCAATCAGCCCCAGCATTTT. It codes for CASSIPGQGINQPQHF.

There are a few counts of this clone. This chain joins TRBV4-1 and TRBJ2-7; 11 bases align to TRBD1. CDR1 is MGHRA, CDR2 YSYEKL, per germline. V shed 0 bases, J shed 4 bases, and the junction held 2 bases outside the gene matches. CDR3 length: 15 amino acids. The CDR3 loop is CASSQEGTGGYEQYF. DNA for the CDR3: TGCGCCAGCAGCCAAGAGGGGACAGGGGGGTACGAGCAGTACTTC.

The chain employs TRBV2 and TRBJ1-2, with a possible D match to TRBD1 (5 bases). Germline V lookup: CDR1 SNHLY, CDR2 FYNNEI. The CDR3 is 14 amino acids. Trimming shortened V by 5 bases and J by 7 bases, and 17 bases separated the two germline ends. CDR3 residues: CASSPGGVRSGYTF. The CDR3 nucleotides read TGTGCCAGCAGTCCCGGGGGGGTGCGAAGTGGCTACACCTTC.

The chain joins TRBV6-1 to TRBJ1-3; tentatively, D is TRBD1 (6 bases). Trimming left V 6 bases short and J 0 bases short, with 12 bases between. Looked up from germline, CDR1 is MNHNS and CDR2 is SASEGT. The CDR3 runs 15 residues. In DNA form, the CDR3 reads TGTGCCAGCAGCAACAGGGAACGCTCTGGAAACACCATATATTTT. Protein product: CASSNRERSGNTIYF.

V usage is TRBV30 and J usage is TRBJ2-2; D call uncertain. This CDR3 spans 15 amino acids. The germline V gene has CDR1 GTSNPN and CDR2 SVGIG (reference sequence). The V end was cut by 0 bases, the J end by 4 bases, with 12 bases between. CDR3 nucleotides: TGTGCCTGGAGTGTCTCCCCTAGTGGCACCGGGGAGCTGTTTTTT. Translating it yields CAWSVSPSGTGELFF. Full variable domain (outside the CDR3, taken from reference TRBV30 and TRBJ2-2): SQTIHQWPATLVQPVGSPLSLECTVEGTSNPNLYWYRQAAGRGLQLLFYSVGIGQISSEVPQNLSASRPQDRQFILSSKKLLLSDSGFYLCAWSVSPSGTGELFFGEGSRLTVL.

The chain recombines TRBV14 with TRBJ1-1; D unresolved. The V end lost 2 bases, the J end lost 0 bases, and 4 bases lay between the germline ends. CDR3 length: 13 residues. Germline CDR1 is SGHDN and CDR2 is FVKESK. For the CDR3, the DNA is TGTGCCAGCAGCCAAAACATGAACACTGAAGCTTTCTTT. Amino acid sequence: CASSQNMNTEAFF.

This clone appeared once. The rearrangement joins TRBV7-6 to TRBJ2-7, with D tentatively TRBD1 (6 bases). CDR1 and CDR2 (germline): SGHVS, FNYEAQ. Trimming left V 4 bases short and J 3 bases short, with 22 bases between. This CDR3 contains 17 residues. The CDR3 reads CASSSIGQGTTNYEQYF. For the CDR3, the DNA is TGTGCCAGCAGCTCAATTGGGCAAGGGACAACTAACTACGAGCAGTACTTC.

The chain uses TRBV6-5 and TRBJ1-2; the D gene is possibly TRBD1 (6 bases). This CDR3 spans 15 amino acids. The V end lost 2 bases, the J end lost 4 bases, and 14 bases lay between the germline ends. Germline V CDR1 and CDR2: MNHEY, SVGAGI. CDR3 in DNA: TGTGCCAGCAGTTACCTGCAGGGGAGAAGCTATGGCTACACCTTC. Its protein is CASSYLQGRSYGYTF.

CDR3 amino acids: CAEQGLVTGELFF. In nucleotides, the CDR3 is TGTGCCGAACAGGGATTGGTGACCGGGGAGCTGTTTTTT. The rearrangement joins TRBV6-6 to TRBJ2-2; D is perhaps TRBD1 (6 bases). The CDR3 contains 13 residues. The germline gives CDR1 MNHNY, CDR2 SVGAGI (reference sequence). Trimming shortened V by 11 bases and J by 5 bases, and 15 bases separated the two germline ends.

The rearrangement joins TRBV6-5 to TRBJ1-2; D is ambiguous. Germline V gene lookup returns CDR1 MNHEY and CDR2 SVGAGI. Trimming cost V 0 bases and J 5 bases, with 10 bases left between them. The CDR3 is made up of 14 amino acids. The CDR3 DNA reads TGTGCCAGCAGTTACTCATCGGGGTCTTATGGCTACACCTTC. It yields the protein CASSYSSGSYGYTF.

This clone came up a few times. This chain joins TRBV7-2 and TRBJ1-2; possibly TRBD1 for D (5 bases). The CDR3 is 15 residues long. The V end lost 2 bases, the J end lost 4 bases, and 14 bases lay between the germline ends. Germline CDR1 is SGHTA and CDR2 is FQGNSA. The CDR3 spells CASSLSGGSVYGYTF. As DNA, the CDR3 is TGTGCCAGCAGCTTATCCGGGGGAAGTGTCTATGGCTACACCTTC.

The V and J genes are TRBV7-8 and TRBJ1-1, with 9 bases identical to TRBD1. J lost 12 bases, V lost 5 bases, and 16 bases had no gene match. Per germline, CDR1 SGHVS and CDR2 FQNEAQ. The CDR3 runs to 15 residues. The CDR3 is CASSPRAWDREITFF. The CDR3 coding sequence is TGTGCCAGCAGCCCCAGAGCCTGGGACAGGGAAATAACTTTCTTT.

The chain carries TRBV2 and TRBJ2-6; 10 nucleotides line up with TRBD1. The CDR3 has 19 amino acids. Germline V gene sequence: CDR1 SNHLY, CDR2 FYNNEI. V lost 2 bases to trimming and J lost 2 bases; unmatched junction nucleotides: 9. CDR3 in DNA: TGTGCCAGCAGTGAACTTGGGGACAGGGGTAGGGCTGGGGCCAACGTCCTGACTTTC. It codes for CASSELGDRGRAGANVLTF.

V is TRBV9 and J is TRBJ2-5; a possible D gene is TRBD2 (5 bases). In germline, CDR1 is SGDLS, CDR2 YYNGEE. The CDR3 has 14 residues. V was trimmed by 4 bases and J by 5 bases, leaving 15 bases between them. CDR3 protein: CASSSGPPGETQYF. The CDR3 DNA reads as TGTGCCAGCAGCTCAGGACCGCCGGGGGAGACCCAGTACTTC.

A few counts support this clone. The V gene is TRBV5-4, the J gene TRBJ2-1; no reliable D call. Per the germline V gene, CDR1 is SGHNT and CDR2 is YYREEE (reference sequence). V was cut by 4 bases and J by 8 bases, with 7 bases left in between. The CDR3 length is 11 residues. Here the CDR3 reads CASSRADEQFF. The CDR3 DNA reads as TGTGCCAGCAGCAGAGCTGATGAGCAGTTCTTC.

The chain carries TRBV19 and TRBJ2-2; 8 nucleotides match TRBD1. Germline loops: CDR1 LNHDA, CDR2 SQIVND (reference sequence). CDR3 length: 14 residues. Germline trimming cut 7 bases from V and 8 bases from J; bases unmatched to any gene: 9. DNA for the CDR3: TGTGCCAGTAACACCCAGGGGGCGCCGGGGGAGCTGTTTTTT. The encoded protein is CASNTQGAPGELFF.

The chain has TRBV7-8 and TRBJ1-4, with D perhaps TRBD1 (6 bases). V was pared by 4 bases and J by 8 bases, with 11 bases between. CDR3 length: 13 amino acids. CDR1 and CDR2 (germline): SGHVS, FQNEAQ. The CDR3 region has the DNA TGTGCCAGCAGCTCAGGGGAGTACGAAAAACTGTTTTTT. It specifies CASSSGEYEKLFF.

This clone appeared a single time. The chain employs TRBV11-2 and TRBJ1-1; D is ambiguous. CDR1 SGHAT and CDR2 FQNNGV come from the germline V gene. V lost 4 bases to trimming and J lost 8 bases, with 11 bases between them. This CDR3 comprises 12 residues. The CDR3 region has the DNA TGTGCCAGCAGCTACTACCGGCAAGAAGCTTTCTTT. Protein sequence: CASSYYRQEAFF.

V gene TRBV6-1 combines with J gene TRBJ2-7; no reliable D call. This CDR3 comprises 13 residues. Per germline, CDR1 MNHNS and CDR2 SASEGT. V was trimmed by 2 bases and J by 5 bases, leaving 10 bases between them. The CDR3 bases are TGTGCCAGCAGTGAAAACAGTCTTAACGAGCAGTACTTC. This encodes CASSENSLNEQYF.

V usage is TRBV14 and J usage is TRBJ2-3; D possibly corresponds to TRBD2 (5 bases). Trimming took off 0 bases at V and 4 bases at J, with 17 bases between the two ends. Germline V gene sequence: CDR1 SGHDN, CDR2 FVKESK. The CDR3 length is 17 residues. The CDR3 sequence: CASSQDAGSWSSDTQYF. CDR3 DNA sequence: TGTGCCAGCAGCCAAGATGCGGGCAGCTGGTCGTCAGATACGCAGTATTTT.

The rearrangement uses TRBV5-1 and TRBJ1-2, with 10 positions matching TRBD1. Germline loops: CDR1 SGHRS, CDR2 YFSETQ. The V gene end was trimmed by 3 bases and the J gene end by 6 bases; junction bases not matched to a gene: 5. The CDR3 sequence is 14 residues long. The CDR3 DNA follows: TGCGCCAGCAGCTCCGGGGACAGGGGCCATGGCTACACCTTC. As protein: CASSSGDRGHGYTF.